This T cell receptor (beta chain) was sequenced during a study of PD-1 blockade in classical Hodgkin lymphoma. Overall study findings and caveats: Compared with baseline, CD4+ but not CD8+ TCR diversity had risen significantly by C4D1. Whoever responded completely had baseline diversity much like that seen in newly diagnosed patients.

Notes on this clone: No antigen is known for it.

Relapses following autologous stem cell transplantation were seen in all patients, with brentuximab vedotin exposure varying. This CDR3 spans 13 amino acids. Germline V lookup: CDR1 LNHDA, CDR2 SQIVND (reference sequence). V dropped 9 bases and J dropped 3 bases, with 11 bases sitting between them. TCRdb's copy holds only in-frame clones and misses some; the assay was immunoSEQ multiplex PCR. In the table there are 70,000 or so clones, approximately 94% of which are singletons. The source material was peripheral blood mononuclear cells (PBMCs), sampled at baseline. The sequence was obtained from a human donor with classical Hodgkin lymphoma. The chain joins TRBV19 to TRBJ2-2; D is unresolved. CDR3 protein: CASSWVHTGELFF. DNA of the CDR3: TGTGCCAGCTCCTGGGTACACACCGGGGAGCTGTTTTTT. The full variable domain, rest sourced from reference TRBV19 and TRBJ2-2, is DGGITQSPKYLFRKEGQNVTLSCEQNLNHDAMYWYRQDPGQGLRLIYYSQIVNDFQKGDIAEGYSVSREKKESFPLTVTSAQKNPTAFYLCASSWVHTGELFFGEGSRLTVL.